This T cell receptor (beta chain) is drawn from a study of blood T cell repertoires in COVID-19. Whole-study context: Samples came from the United States, Italy and Spain, spanning acute and convalescent COVID-19. PBMCs, B-cell-depleted T cells, or T cells provided the cDNA or gDNA that made up the material.

Germline CDR1 is SGHDN and CDR2 is FVKESK. CDR3 length: 15 residues. Trimming left V 0 bases short and J 9 bases short, with 12 bases between. Original methodology: Using reference gene primer amplification, nucleated cell counts were estimated. Generated by immunoSEQ multiplex PCR, the TCRdb table keeps only in-frame clones and is missing some. D and trimming were read from the DNA, whereas the V and J calls and clone size are those reported in that table. The repertoire consists of around 300,000 clones, with 90% occurring once and the leading ten covering about 1%. Seattle cases were enrolled at active infection and followed longitudinally.

The gene calls are TRBV14 and TRBJ1-6; D not resolved. This TCR derives from a woman aged 40 to 49 with COVID-19, enrolled during active disease. Source material: peripheral blood. CDR3 DNA: TGTGCCAGCAGCCAAGACCCTACTAGGGCTTCACCCCTCCACTTT. Amino acids: CASSQDPTRASPLHF.